This T cell receptor (beta chain) came from a study of T cell changes during pregnancy in multiple sclerosis. Repertoires were generated with immunoSEQ multiplex PCR, while TCRdb's copy carries only in-frame clones and drops some. The repertoire has tens of thousands of clones, around 93% of them found once; the top ten carry roughly 3%. This CDR3 comprises 16 residues. The trim removed 1 base at V and 1 base at J, leaving 3 bases unmatched. Germline CDR1 and CDR2: MNHEY and SMNVEV (reference sequence). This chain uses TRBV27 with TRBJ2-5; 10 bases map to TRBD2. The clonotype was recovered from a female donor with multiple sclerosis, enrolled in a pregnancy study. The sample here was CD8+ T cells from peripheral blood mononuclear cells, taken in the second trimester of pregnancy. The chain's CDR3 is CASSLWASGGQETQYF. CDR3 nucleotides: TGTGCCAGCAGTTTATGGGCTAGCGGGGGCCAAGAGACCCAGTACTTC.